This T cell receptor (beta chain) was identified in a study of beta chain features in type 1 diabetes. The V end lost 6 bases, the J end lost 4 bases, and 15 bases lay between the germline ends. Germline CDR1 and CDR2: MNHNS and SASEGT. This CDR3 contains 14 residues. As every portion of the isolated RNA was reverse transcribed, the sequencing read expressed TCRB transcripts. The table came from immunoSEQ multiplex PCR; TCRdb's copy has only in-frame clones and leaves some out. The table lists over 700,000 clones, roughly 17% of them singletons. About this clone: Its target is unknown.

Findings and caveats of the study: The study left unresolved whether HLA type influences TCRB rearrangement.

The TCR sequence derives from a woman in her late teens or twenties in good health. The sample taken for sequencing was naive CD4+ T cells from blood. V is TRBV6-1 and J is TRBJ1-2; a possible D gene is TRBD1 (5 bases). CDR3 DNA sequence: TGTGCCAGCAGCGGGGCCTTTATGGGCTATGGCTACACCTTC. Protein: CASSGAFMGYGYTF.